Listed below are T cell receptor beta chains from one sample, sequenced in a study of blood T cell repertoires in COVID-19. Using immunoSEQ multiplex PCR, the repertoire was profiled, and TCRdb retains in-frame clones only, with some absent. The sample gives about 130,000 clones, about 91% of which show up once; 10% is in the top ten. Sequenced material: peripheral blood. The receptors were sampled from a man aged 45-65 years with acute or convalescent COVID-19. Each CDR3 is given with its conserved first and last residue. D genes are given only for firm matches. Size tells how often a clone was seen (once, few, many) or the class of an expanded clone, and some rows leave it out.

TRBJ1-1,TRBV20-1,.,.,CSARPQGGAFF,TGCAGTGCTAGACCCCAGGGAGGAGCTTTCTTT
TRBJ1-4,TRBV6-6,.,.,CASSSQEGRHEKLFF,TGTGCCAGCAGTTCCCAGGAGGGGCGCCATGAAAAACTGTTTTTT
TRBJ1-2,TRBV7-2,.,.,CASSSYKDSGYTF,TGTGCCAGCAGCTCCTATAAAGACTCTGGCTACACCTTC
TRBJ2-1,TRBV18,.,TRBD2,CASSLIASGSSYNEQFF,TGTGCCAGCTCCCTCATCGCCAGCGGGAGCTCCTACAATGAGCAGTTCTTC
TRBJ2-5,TRBV5-5,once,TRBD2,CASSYSGETQYF,TGTGCCAGCAGTTATAGCGGGGAGACCCAGTACTTC
TRBJ2-2,TRBV3-1/TRBV3-2,.,TRBD2,CASSSRLLAGGRGELFF,TGTGCCAGCAGCTCCCGGTTGCTAGCGGGAGGGCGCGGGGAGCTGTTTTTT
TRBJ1-3,TRBV2,.,.,CASSEIGRPVEWPGNTIYF,TGTGCCAGCAGTGAAATCGGCAGGCCCGTTGAATGGCCTGGAAACACCATATATTTT
TRBJ2-1,TRBV2,.,TRBD2,CASRLTSGLYNEQFF,TGTGCCAGCAGACTAACTAGCGGGCTATACAATGAGCAGTTCTTC
TRBJ2-1,TRBV5-4,once,TRBD1,CASSTGTGDNEQFF,TGTGCCAGCAGTACCGGGACAGGGGACAATGAGCAGTTCTTC
TRBJ2-7,TRBV28,.,TRBD1,CASSYSGQRDEQYF,TGTGCCAGCAGCTACTCGGGACAGAGGGACGAGCAGTACTTC
TRBJ1-2,TRBV5-5,.,.,CASWRGGYTF,TGTGCCAGCTGGAGGGGTGGCTACACCTTC
TRBJ1-3,TRBV27,once,.,CASGPTVMGRNTIYF,TGTGCCAGCGGCCCTACGGTCATGGGCCGAAACACCATATATTTT
TRBJ1-2,TRBV28,.,TRBD1,CASSTSLRRGLNYGYTF,TGTGCCAGCAGTACCTCCCTGAGGAGGGGGCTTAACTATGGCTACACCTTC
TRBJ1-2,TRBV10-3,few,TRBD1,CAISERTGQTYGYTF,TGTGCCATCAGTGAGAGGACAGGCCAAACCTATGGCTACACCTTC
TRBJ1-1,TRBV30,.,.,CAWKTGREGFF,TGTGCCTGGAAAACAGGACGCGAAGGTTTCTTT
TRBJ2-1,TRBV7-9,.,.,CASSLAVPRSNEQFF,TGTGCCAGCAGCTTAGCGGTCCCCAGGTCAAATGAGCAGTTCTTC
TRBJ2-1,TRBV25-1,.,TRBD1,CASSDSRGQFPYNEQFF,TGTGCCAGCAGTGATTCCAGGGGGCAATTCCCCTACAATGAGCAGTTCTTC
TRBJ2-2,TRBV7-3,.,TRBD1,CASSLTRDRELAGELFF,TGTGCCAGCAGCTTAACGCGGGACAGGGAGTTGGCCGGGGAGCTGTTTTTT
TRBJ2-7,TRBV20-1,.,.,CSASDLSSYEQYF,TGCAGTGCTAGTGACCTAAGCTCCTACGAGCAGTACTTC
TRBJ2-2,TRBV2,.,TRBD1,CASRGQGDTGELFF,TGTGCCAGCAGAGGACAGGGGGACACCGGGGAGCTGTTTTTT
TRBJ2-5,TRBV15,once,.,CATSRGQIQETQYF,TGTGCCACCAGCAGAGGACAGATCCAAGAGACCCAGTACTTC
TRBJ1-5,TRBV28,.,TRBD1,CASSRQDRALNQPQHF,TGTGCCAGCAGTCGGCAAGACAGGGCCCTAAATCAGCCCCAGCATTTT
TRBJ1-1,TRBV27,.,TRBD1,CASRIRQGAHFEAFF,TGTGCCAGCAGGATACGACAGGGGGCGCATTTTGAAGCTTTCTTT
TRBJ2-6,TRBV10-3,.,.,CAIPGGPLYRPGANVLTF,TGTGCCATCCCCGGAGGGCCCCTTTATCGCCCTGGGGCCAACGTCCTGACTTTC
TRBJ1-1,TRBV28,.,.,CASSSAVPGTFF,TGTGCCAGCAGCTCCGCCGTACCGGGAACTTTCTTT
TRBJ1-2,TRBV2,.,.,CASSEITTGPYGYTF,TGTGCCAGCAGTGAAATTACGACAGGTCCCTATGGCTACACCTTC
TRBJ1-1,TRBV3-1/TRBV3-2,.,TRBD1,CASSPLTGATEAFF,TGTGCCAGCAGTCCTCTAACAGGGGCCACTGAAGCTTTCTTT
TRBJ1-4,TRBV15,.,.,CATSRVANEKLFF,TGTGCCACCAGCAGAGTGGCCAATGAAAAACTGTTTTTT
TRBJ2-2,TRBV7-2,once,TRBD2,CASSLLAGVLTGELFF,TGTGCCAGCAGCTTACTAGCGGGAGTATTAACCGGGGAGCTGTTTTTT
TRBJ1-1,TRBV5-5,.,.,CASSLAGQGNTEAFF,TGTGCCAGCAGCTTGGCCGGCCAGGGCAACACTGAAGCTTTCTTT
TRBJ2-7,TRBV28,once,TRBD2,CASSSGTTYEQYF,TGTGCCAGCAGTTCCGGGACTACCTACGAGCAGTACTTC
TRBJ1-5,TRBV28,.,TRBD1,CASRRGGTGGQQPQHF,TGTGCCAGCAGGCGCGGTGGGACAGGGGGGCAACAGCCCCAGCATTTT
TRBJ1-4,TRBV19,few,.,CASSTTRVGEKLFF,TGTGCCAGTAGTACAACTCGGGTCGGTGAAAAACTGTTTTTT
TRBJ1-2,TRBV6-6,.,.,CASSYSGRIPGGYTF,TGTGCCAGCAGTTACTCAGGCAGGATCCCAGGTGGCTACACCTTC
TRBJ2-2,TRBV6-2/TRBV6-3,.,TRBD1,CASSNQGQGALVGELFF,TGTGCCAGCAGCAACCAAGGACAGGGGGCGTTGGTCGGGGAGCTGTTTTTT
TRBJ1-6,TRBV27,.,.,CASSLSRRGPNSPLHF,TGTGCCAGCAGTTTATCGAGGCGGGGGCCTAATTCACCCCTCCACTTT
TRBJ1-3,TRBV18,.,TRBD1,CASSLWTGTSGNTIYF,TGTGCCAGCTCACTTTGGACAGGAACCTCTGGAAACACCATATATTTT
TRBJ1-1,TRBV14,.,.,CASSQRGQIISGAFF,TGTGCCAGCAGCCAACGAGGACAGATAATATCTGGAGCTTTCTTT
TRBJ2-4,TRBV18,.,.,CASSPSTVAKNIQYF,TGTGCCAGCTCACCCTCGACAGTAGCCAAAAACATTCAGTACTTC
TRBJ2-7,TRBV6-5,.,TRBD1,CASSSVQGAYEQYF,TGTGCCAGCAGTTCCGTACAGGGGGCGTACGAGCAGTACTTC
TRBJ1-2,TRBV6-5,.,TRBD1,CASAQGYGYTF,TGTGCCAGCGCACAGGGGTATGGCTACACCTTC
TRBJ2-1,TRBV3-1/TRBV3-2,.,.,CASSQDLWGGGTYNEQFF,TGTGCCAGCAGCCAAGATCTATGGGGTGGCGGGACCTACAATGAGCAGTTCTTC
TRBJ1-1,TRBV10-1,.,.,CASSQQRNTEAFF,TGCGCCAGCAGTCAACAAAGGAACACTGAAGCTTTCTTT
TRBJ2-2,TRBV5-4,.,TRBD1,CASSLQGVNTGELFF,TGTGCCAGCAGCTTACAGGGGGTGAACACCGGGGAGCTGTTTTTT
TRBJ2-7,TRBV5-5,.,.,CASSLTSIYEQYF,TGTGCCAGCAGCTTAACATCAATCTACGAGCAGTACTTC
TRBJ2-7,TRBV10-3,.,.,CAISEGPSYEQYF,TGTGCCATCAGTGAGGGGCCTTCCTACGAGCAGTACTTC